One sample yielded the 5 T cell receptor beta chains listed below, sequenced in a study of regulatory T cells in long-lasting Graves disease. Libraries of TCR beta came from iRepertoire HTBI primers plus Arm-PCR of CDR3 regions. From the multiplex PCR reads, TCRdb called clonotypes with MiXCR, one entry per CDR3 protein. The sample holds under 300,000 distinct CDR3 sequences, around 20% seen once. Time point described: newly diagnosed GD, antithyroid drugs for less than 3 months. Preparation of the TCR library used RNA extracted from PBMCs. The specimen comprised peripheral blood mononuclear cells (PBMCs), sampled at new diagnosis, from a patient treated with antithyroid drugs. These receptors all stem from a female donor with Graves disease.

This clonotype was observed many times. The rearrangement joins TRBV6-5 to TRBJ2-5, with 9 bases fitting TRBD2. The V and J ends lost 2 bases and 5 bases, in that order; junction bases with no gene match: 9. CDR1 and CDR2 (germline): MNHEY, SVGAGI. This CDR3 spans 16 amino acids. The CDR3 DNA reads TGTGCCAGCAGTTACGTAGCGGGAGCTGGGGTTGAGACCCAGTACTTC. The encoded protein is CASSYVAGAGVETQYF.

This chain joins TRBV6-2 or TRBV6-3 and TRBJ1-2, with a weak D call TRBD1 (5 bases). The germline CDR1 and CDR2 sequences are MNHEY and SVGEGT. This CDR3 has 14 residues. Trimming stripped 2 bases from V and 3 bases from J, with 10 bases between. CDR3 residues: CASSYLGHDYGYTF. The CDR3 DNA sequence: TGTGCCAGCAGTTACCTCGGACACGACTATGGCTACACCTTC.

A remark on this clonotype: A far larger clone lies a single base away; this is likely a read error. DNA of the CDR3: TGTGCCAGCTCATTCAGGGAGACCGATCAGCCCCAGCATTTT. This translates into CASSFRETDQPQHF. The V gene is TRBV7-8, the J gene TRBJ1-5, with D possibly matching TRBD1 (5 bases). The CDR3 is made up of 14 amino acids. Trimming left V 8 bases short and J 5 bases short, with 16 bases between. CDR1 SGHVS and CDR2 FQNEAQ come from the germline V gene.

In its sample, this clonotype was seen a few times. The chain uses TRBV27 and TRBJ1-4; 7 bases map to TRBD1. The CDR3 is made up of 15 amino acids. V shed 9 bases and J 11 bases; nucleotides not matched to a gene: 18. Germline V gives CDR1 MNHEY, CDR2 SMNVEV (reference sequence). CDR3 bases: TGTGCCAGTAAAGAAGGACAGGCCCCGGCCGGGAAACTGTTTTTT. It translates to CASKEGQAPAGKLFF.

This clonotype was picked up many times. The chain couples TRBV12-3 or TRBV12-4 to TRBJ2-2; possibly TRBD1 or TRBD2 for D (5 bases each). Trimming stripped 4 bases from V and 6 bases from J, with 21 bases between. The CDR3 is 17 residues long. In nucleotides, the CDR3 is TGTGCCAGCAGTTCCAGATCCCGGGAAGGGACCGCCGGGGAGCTGTTTTTT. Its translation: CASSSRSREGTAGELFF.